This T cell receptor (beta chain) was sequenced for a study of metastatic and nonmetastatic thyroid tumors. Study details: Malignant thyroid and benign thyroid patients provided blood and tumor or nodule tissue whose repertoires were compared.

Each patient came to thyroid surgery without any prior treatment (of any kind). This CDR3 contains 15 residues. The trim removed 3 bases at V and 7 bases at J, leaving 12 bases unmatched. Germline loops: CDR1 SGHTA, CDR2 FQGNSA. General observations from the study: It was reported that TCR beta diversity was significantly higher in malignant thyroid tumors than benign nodules, in blood and tumor.

Authors' processing steps: A classifier for distant metastasis in papillary thyroid cancer was constructed using CDR3 differences observed across clinicopathological groups. TCRdb ran MiXCR on the PCR reads. The V and J calls here are based on TCRdb, not the publication. The data hold under 20,000 clones, with roughly 27% observed a single time. Concerning this clone: What it binds is unknown.

Input material: adjacent normal tissue. The gene calls are TRBV7-2 and TRBJ2-7; 7 bases line up with TRBD2. The receptor was derived from a female donor with papillary thyroid cancer or a benign thyroid nodule (not recorded which). Some clones in this sample may be carry-over from other donors' samples. This CDR3 reads CASSLGSAGALEQYF. The CDR3 DNA reads as TGTGCCAGCAGCTTGGGGTCTGCGGGAGCCCTGGAGCAGTACTTC.